This T cell receptor (beta chain) was sequenced during a study of T cells after yellow fever vaccination. Study-level findings and limits: FACS-sorted repertoires might harbor abundant contaminating clonotypes from the bulk population. The appearance of a small share of clonotypes in both CD4 and CD8 compartments was observed. Reappearance after the booster was seen for most primary-vaccination clones, at approximately 97% CD4 and 88% CD8.

V was trimmed by 7 bases and J by 3 bases, leaving 13 bases between them. Germline loops: CDR1 SNHLY, CDR2 FYNNEI. This CDR3 region has 13 residues. The 5'RACE template-switching step produced TCR cDNA and added a universal primer site and UMIs. TCRdb independently ran MiXCR on the 5' RACE reads; one entry per CDR3 protein. This table holds 60,000 to 75,000 distinct CDR3 sequences, around 7% found once. This clonotype was seen only a few times. What it recognizes is unknown. The clonotype originates from a man younger than 30 who received the YFV17D yellow fever vaccine. The sequences come from CD8+ T cells sorted from PBMCs, collected around 45 days after the first yellow fever vaccination. V usage is TRBV2 and J usage is TRBJ2-7; TRBD1 is a possible D gene (5 bases). In DNA form, the CDR3 reads TGTGCCAGCAAGACCGACAGCCGCTACGAGCAGTACTTC. Protein: CASKTDSRYEQYF.